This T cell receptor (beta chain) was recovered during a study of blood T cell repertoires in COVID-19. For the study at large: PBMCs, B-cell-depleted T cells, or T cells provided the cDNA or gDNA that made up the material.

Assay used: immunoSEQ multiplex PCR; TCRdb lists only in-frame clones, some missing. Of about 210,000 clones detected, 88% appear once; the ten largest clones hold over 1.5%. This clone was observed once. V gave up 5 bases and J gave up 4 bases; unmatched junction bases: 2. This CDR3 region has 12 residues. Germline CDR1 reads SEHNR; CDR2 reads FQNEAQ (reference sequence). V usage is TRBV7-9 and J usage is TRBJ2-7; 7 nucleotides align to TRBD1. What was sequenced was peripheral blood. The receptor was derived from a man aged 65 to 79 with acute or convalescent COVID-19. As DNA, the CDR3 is TGTGCCAGCAGCCGACAGGGTTACGAGCAGTACTTC. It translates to CASSRQGYEQYF.